These 9 T cell receptor beta chains share one sample of origin, sequenced in a study of control samples from healthy donors and cancer patients. The repertoire was sequenced with immunoSEQ multiplex PCR; TCRdb's copy has only in-frame clones and lacks some. The sample holds 130,000 or so clones, about 90% seen once. Sample: blood. The source of these receptors is a man aged 18 to 35 in good health.

This clone has a single count. J is TRBJ2-2 and V is TRBV4-3; D is perhaps TRBD1 (6 bases). This CDR3 has 14 residues. CDR1 is LGHNA and CDR2 is YSLEER in the germline V gene. V lost 0 bases, J lost 7 bases, and 9 bases lay in between. The CDR3 region has the DNA TGCGCCAGCAGCCAAGATGGGGGCCACGGGGAGCTGTTTTTT. Residues: CASSQDGGHGELFF.

The chain uses TRBV2 and TRBJ1-2; tentatively, D is TRBD1 (6 bases). This CDR3 region has 15 residues. The germline CDR1 and CDR2 sequences are SNHLY and FYNNEI. The V gene lost 3 bases and the J gene lost 3 bases, with 14 bases spanning the gap. In nucleotides, the CDR3 is TGTGCCAGCAGTGAGACAGGTTTTACCCACTATGGCTACACCTTC. The encoded protein is CASSETGFTHYGYTF.

The chain links TRBV19 to TRBJ1-4; D is possibly TRBD1 (6 bases). The CDR3 contains 13 residues. The V gene lost 4 bases and the J gene lost 5 bases, with 8 bases spanning the gap. In germline, CDR1 is LNHDA, CDR2 SQIVND (reference sequence). The CDR3 is CASSRTENEKLFF. The CDR3, as DNA: TGTGCCAGTAGTAGGACAGAGAATGAAAAACTGTTTTTT.

The chain couples TRBV24-1 to TRBJ2-2; D remains unclear. Trimming stripped 6 bases from V and 5 bases from J, with 12 bases between. CDR1 is KGHDR, CDR2 SFDVKD, per germline. The CDR3 runs 14 residues. CDR3 in amino acids: CATSPTFGTGELFF. DNA of the CDR3: TGTGCCACCAGTCCAACTTTTGGGACCGGGGAGCTGTTTTTT.

This chain joins TRBV18 and TRBJ2-7; no clear D gene. The CDR3 has 13 residues. Trimming left V 5 bases short and J 5 bases short, with 13 bases between. Germline values: CDR1 KGHSH, CDR2 LQKENI. The CDR3 coding sequence is TGTGCCAGCTCAAACCGGGCTGGGGACGAGCAGTACTTC. Translating it yields CASSNRAGDEQYF.

The V gene is TRBV18, the J gene TRBJ2-2; D gene ambiguous. This CDR3 spans 17 amino acids. Germline CDR1 and CDR2: KGHSH and LQKENI. With 0 bases removed from V and 1 base from J, the gap between germline ends came to 12 bases. CDR3 region: CASSPPAASENTGELFF. For the CDR3, the DNA is TGTGCCAGCTCACCACCAGCAGCATCGGAGAACACCGGGGAGCTGTTTTTT. Full variable domain (missing parts from reference TRBV18 and TRBJ2-2): NAGVMQNPRHLVRRRGQEARLRCSPMKGHSHVYWYRQLPEEGLKFMVYLQKENIIDESGMPKERFSAEFPKEGPSILRIQQVVRGDSAAYFCASSPPAASENTGELFFGEGSRLTVL.

The V gene is TRBV27, the J gene TRBJ2-7; 8 nucleotides match TRBD1. This CDR3 has 15 residues. J gave up 2 bases and V 6 bases, and 9 bases lay outside the gene matches. The V gene's germline CDR1 is MNHEY and CDR2 SMNVEV (reference sequence). The CDR3 region has the DNA TGTGCCAGCAGACTCCCGGGACAGGCACCCTACGAGCAGTACTTC. Protein: CASRLPGQAPYEQYF.

J is TRBJ2-5 and V is TRBV5-1; 7 positions match TRBD2. V lost 3 bases, J lost 1 base, and 9 bases stayed unmatched. The CDR3 totals 16 residues. Germline values: CDR1 SGHRS, CDR2 YFSETQ. The CDR3 sequence is CASSSYGGGTQETQYF. The DNA of the CDR3 is TGCGCCAGCAGCTCGTATGGGGGGGGGACCCAAGAGACCCAGTACTTC.

The chain employs TRBV3-1 (or the pseudogene TRBV3-2) and TRBJ1-3, with D tentatively TRBD1 (5 bases). V was cut by 0 bases and J by 2 bases, with 8 bases left in between. The CDR3 is made up of 15 amino acids. Germline CDR1 LGHDT, CDR2 YNNKEL (reference sequence). CDR3 sequence: CASSQDVGPGNTIYF. The DNA of the CDR3 is TGTGCCAGCAGCCAAGACGTGGGGCCTGGAAACACCATATATTTT.